These 12 T cell receptor beta chains were sequenced from one sample in a study of shared clonotypes between healthy human individuals. Libraries were prepared by immunoSEQ multiplex PCR; TCRdb keeps only in-frame clonotypes and omits some of them. In the table there are some 2 million clones, 90% to 95% of which are singletons. Sequenced material: naive CD4+ T cells sorted from blood. Stated subset: CD45RA+ positively selected. These receptors were taken from a man aged 18 to 35 in good health.

This sequence joins TRBV5-3 and TRBJ1-5; no firm D call. TRBV5-3 is an ORF, with its function uncertain. The CDR3 has 15 residues. With 3 bases removed from V and 5 bases from J, the gap between germline ends came to 15 bases. The CDR3 DNA is TGTGCCAGAAGCTCGGGCCTCAAGGAGGATCAGCCCCAGCATTTT. It is translated as CARSSGLKEDQPQHF.

V is TRBV5-1 and J is TRBJ2-2; weak D call: TRBD1 (6 bases). This CDR3 is 17 amino acids long. Trimming removed 7 bases at V and 1 base at J, with 20 bases between. Per the germline V gene, CDR1 is SGHRS and CDR2 is YFSETQ. CDR3 residues: CASSKQGPDLNTGELFF. In DNA, the CDR3 is TGCGCCAGCTCCAAGCAGGGGCCGGACTTGAACACCGGGGAGCTGTTTTTT.

Worth noting for this clone: This specimen includes other DNA sequences encoding the same CDR3. V is TRBV5-6 and J is TRBJ1-4; no clear D gene. Trimming left V 0 bases short and J 4 bases short, with 7 bases between. The CDR3 extends over 14 amino acids. CDR1 SGHDT and CDR2 YYEEEE come from the germline V gene. The CDR3 loop is CASSLGRGNEKLFF. The CDR3 DNA sequence: TGTGCCAGCAGCTTGGGTCGGGGTAATGAAAAACTGTTTTTT.

The chain combines TRBV10-3 with TRBJ1-2; 8 positions agree with TRBD1. The CDR3 contains 16 residues. Germline CDR1 ENHRY, CDR2 SYGVKD. The J segment lost 1 base and the V segment lost 4 bases, leaving 8 bases of the junction unmatched. The CDR3 nucleotides read TGTGCCATCAGTGGGCCGGGGACAGGCAATAACTATGGCTACACCTTC. This encodes CAISGPGTGNNYGYTF.

The V and J genes are TRBV14 and TRBJ1-6; TRBD1 aligns across 8 bases. CDR1 and CDR2 (germline): SGHDN, FVKESK. This CDR3 spans 16 amino acids. V lost 5 bases to trimming and J lost 6 bases; unmatched junction nucleotides: 9. The CDR3 loop is CASSKARTGSNSPLHF. The CDR3 DNA reads TGTGCCAGCAGCAAAGCCCGGACAGGGTCTAATTCACCCCTCCACTTT.

The V gene is TRBV5-4, the J gene TRBJ1-3; D call uncertain. CDR1 and CDR2 from the germline V gene are SGHNT and YYREEE (reference sequence). There are 17 residues in the CDR3. The V and J ends lost 0 bases and 0 bases respectively, with 13 bases between them. In DNA form, the CDR3 reads TGTGCCAGCAGCTTGGGTGTTTCGGCGAACTCTGGAAACACCATATATTTT. This translates into CASSLGVSANSGNTIYF.

This clone was recorded once. The chain has TRBV5-6 and TRBJ1-4; tentatively, D is TRBD1 (5 bases). Germline V gene data show CDR1 as SGHDT and CDR2 as YYEEEE. The CDR3 is 15 residues long. Deletions cut 0 bases from V and 7 bases from J, with 13 bases between. The CDR3 DNA is TGTGCCAGCAGCTTGGTGGGGGTCGGAAGTGAAAAACTGTTTTTT. Translating gives CASSLVGVGSEKLFF. Combining the CDR3 with reference TRBV5-6 and TRBJ1-4 gives the whole variable domain DAGVTQSPTHLIKTRGQQVTLRCSPKSGHDTVSWYQQALGQGPQFIFQYYEEEERQRGNFPDRFSGHQFPNYSSELNVNALLLGDSALYLCASSLVGVGSEKLFFGSGTQLSVL.

This clone occurred once. V gene TRBV7-6 combines with J gene TRBJ1-1; the D gene is possibly TRBD1 (5 bases). Between the trimmed V and J ends, which lost 2 bases and 4 bases, there was a span of 8 bases. Germline V gene data show CDR1 as SGHVS and CDR2 as FNYEAQ. The CDR3 contains 13 residues. This CDR3 is CASSLRGFTEAFF. The CDR3 coding sequence is TGTGCCAGCAGCTTACGGGGGTTCACTGAAGCTTTCTTT. Full variable domain (remainder filled in from reference TRBV7-6 and TRBJ1-1): GAGVSQSPRYKVTKRGQDVALRCDPISGHVSLYWYRQALGQGPEFLTYFNYEAQQDKSGLPNDRFSAERPEGSISTLTIQRTEQRDSAMYRCASSLRGFTEAFFGQGTRLTVV.

V is TRBV27 and J is TRBJ1-1; D is ambiguous. This CDR3 spans 14 amino acids. V lost 5 bases and J 3 bases, leaving 13 bases between the germline ends. From germline, CDR1 is MNHEY and CDR2 SMNVEV (reference sequence). The CDR3 spells CASSAQWADTEAFF. The CDR3 DNA reads TGTGCCAGCAGTGCCCAATGGGCGGACACTGAAGCTTTCTTT.

The rearrangement links TRBV30 to TRBJ2-3; a possible D gene is TRBD2 (7 bases). The CDR3 runs to 15 residues. The V gene's germline CDR1 is GTSNPN and CDR2 SVGIG (reference sequence). Trimming cost V 5 bases and J 5 bases, with 20 bases left between them. Here the CDR3 DNA reads TGTGCCTGGCGGACGCCCGGGGGGCCGAAAGATACGCAGTATTTT. Translation: CAWRTPGGPKDTQYF.

The gene calls are TRBV4-1 and TRBJ1-5; 7 nucleotides align to TRBD1. The V and J ends lost 2 bases and 1 base, in that order; junction bases with no gene match: 11. CDR1 and CDR2 (germline): MGHRA, YSYEKL. The CDR3 has 18 residues. The CDR3 protein is CASSQNLVGGQSNQPQHF. CDR3 DNA sequence: TGCGCCAGCAGCCAAAACCTAGTTGGGGGACAGAGCAATCAGCCCCAGCATTTT.

The chain recombines TRBV30 with TRBJ2-3; unclear D gene. The CDR3 is 13 residues long. Trimming pared 5 bases from V and 0 bases from J, leaving 9 bases between. Germline CDR1 GTSNPN, CDR2 SVGIG (reference sequence). The CDR3 sequence: CAWRVASTDTQYF. The CDR3 bases are TGTGCCTGGCGGGTCGCTAGCACAGATACGCAGTATTTT.